The following is a T cell receptor beta chain sequence with its context. The target antigen is unknown. A clone one base away is much larger, so this may be a read error. Sequencing libraries for TCR beta were prepared with iRepertoire HTBI primers and Arm-PCR of CDR3 regions. TCRdb used MiXCR to reprocess the multiplex PCR reads, holding one entry per CDR3 protein. The sample contains about half a million distinct CDR3 sequences, roughly 23% of which appear only once. This specimen belongs to a study of regulatory T cells in long-lasting Graves disease. Whole-study results and caveats: Persistent disease showed a preference for TRBV28, TRBJ1-2 and TRBJ2-5. Lower TCR diversity characterized persistent Graves' patients relative to newly diagnosed patients. New patients shared approximately 1,000 public clonotypes, and persistent patients shared more, with about 2,500.

The CDR3 length is 15 residues. Germline values: CDR1 SGHRS, CDR2 YFSETQ. Sample time point: persistent/refractory GD, antithyroid drugs over 5 years with positive TRAb. From PBMCs, RNA was extracted and then used to make the TCR library. Patients were enrolled at an endocrinology department in Xi'an, China. The chain links TRBV5-1 to TRBJ1-2; weak D call: TRBD1 (6 bases). The source of this sequence is a female donor with Graves disease. The input for sequencing was peripheral blood mononuclear cells (PBMCs), taken when the disease was refractory, from a patient treated with antithyroid drugs. CDR3 bases: TGCGGCAGCAGCTGGGATCATCAGGGGAACTATGGCTACACCTTC. Translated, it gives CGSSWDHQGNYGYTF.